A single sample is the source of the 17 T cell receptor beta chains below, sequenced in a study of blood T cells in healthy people across ages. Primed by a sample-barcoded 5' primer and a J-beta primer mix, a second PCR proceeded for about 6 to 12 cycles. TCRdb reanalysed the 5' RACE reads using MiXCR and keeps one entry per CDR3 protein. The sample lists 1.5 million or so distinct CDR3 sequences, approximately 39% occurring once. Sequencing was done on a sample of blood. The source of these receptors is a woman under 30 in good health.

This clonotype was recorded a few times. The V and J genes are TRBV29-1 and TRBJ1-6; D is unclear. CDR3 length: 13 residues. Germline values: CDR1 SQVTM, CDR2 ANQGSEA. V was pared by 3 bases and J by 7 bases, with 10 bases between. This CDR3 reads CSVEEFHNSPLHF. The CDR3 nucleotides are TGCAGCGTTGAGGAGTTTCACAATTCACCCCTCCACTTT.

This rearrangement joins TRBV25-1 to TRBJ2-1, with D unclear. From germline, CDR1 is MGHDK and CDR2 SYGVNS. Trimming pared 1 base from V and 8 bases from J, leaving 9 bases between. CDR3 length: 13 residues. The CDR3 DNA follows: TGTGCCAGCAGTGAATTTTCGGCGGATGAGCAGTTCTTC. Its translation: CASSEFSADEQFF.

The count of this clonotype is one. J is TRBJ2-7 and V is TRBV7-2; no firm D call. Germline CDR1 reads SGHTA; CDR2 reads FQGNSA. Trimming removed 0 bases at V and 1 base at J, with 19 bases between. The CDR3 has 18 residues. The CDR3: CASSLAQSYNASSYEQYF. The CDR3 DNA reads TGTGCCAGCAGCTTAGCGCAGTCCTACAACGCAAGTTCCTACGAGCAGTACTTC.

This chain links TRBV25-1 with TRBJ2-1; TRBD1 matches 7 bases. CDR1 is MGHDK and CDR2 is SYGVNS in the germline V gene. Losses at the gene ends were 9 bases for V and 2 bases for J; bases not matched to a gene: 13. This CDR3 is built from 16 residues. The CDR3 sequence: CARPNSGTATYNEQFF. CDR3 nucleotide sequence: TGTGCCAGACCTAATTCCGGGACAGCTACCTACAATGAGCAGTTCTTC.

With regard to this clonotype: It may be a read error: a sequence one base away is much more abundant. The chain has TRBV20-1 and TRBJ2-7, with D perhaps matching TRBD2 (6 bases). The CDR3 covers 12 residues. Trimming cost V 5 bases and J 7 bases, with 15 bases left between them. In germline, CDR1 is DFQATT, CDR2 SNEGSKA (reference sequence). The CDR3 DNA is TGCAGTGCTGTGCGGGATAGGTGGGAGCAGTACTTC. Its translation: CSAVRDRWEQYF.

The J gene is TRBJ2-1, the V gene TRBV30; no reliable D call. The germline V gene has CDR1 GTSNPN and CDR2 SVGIG (reference sequence). This CDR3 spans 12 amino acids. The germline V and J ends were trimmed by 0 bases and 12 bases, with 12 bases remaining between them. The DNA of the CDR3 is TGTGCCTGGAGTGTAATTGGTCAGTTGCAGTTCTTC. Encoded protein: CAWSVIGQLQFF.

The chain combines TRBV2 with TRBJ2-5; no definite D call. Germline V gives CDR1 SNHLY, CDR2 FYNNEI. Trimming took off 4 bases at V and 11 bases at J, with 14 bases between the two ends. The CDR3 sequence is 12 residues long. The CDR3 is CASSVQSNEQYF. The CDR3 DNA is TGTGCCAGCAGTGTGCAGTCCAATGAGCAGTACTTC. The full variable domain, completed using reference TRBV2 and TRBJ2-5, is EPEVTQTPSHQVTQMGQEVILRCVPISNHLYFYWYRQILGQKVEFLVSFYNNEISEKSEIFDDQFSVERPDGSNFTLKIRSTKLEDSAMYFCASSVQSNEQYFGPGTRLLVL.

This clonotype was counted many times. The genes are TRBV9 and TRBJ2-1; D is perhaps TRBD1 or TRBD2 (5 bases each). The CDR3 contains 20 residues. Germline values: CDR1 SGDLS, CDR2 YYNGEE. Trimming took 0 bases from V and 1 from J, leaving 23 bases between them. CDR3 residues: CASSVALGLGVGSSYNEQFF. DNA of the CDR3: TGTGCCAGCAGCGTAGCTTTAGGCCTGGGGGTCGGTTCTTCCTACAATGAGCAGTTCTTC.

The chain couples TRBV3-1 to TRBJ1-3; 7 bases are shared with TRBD1. The ends lost 2 bases at V and 0 bases at J; junction bases unmatched: 1. Per the germline V gene, CDR1 is LGHDT and CDR2 is YNNKEL (reference sequence). The CDR3 contains 15 residues. CDR3 bases: TGTGCCAGCAGCCAAACAGGGGTCTCTGGAAACACCATATATTTT. This translates into CASSQTGVSGNTIYF.

This clonotype has a handful of counts. The chain is built from TRBV7-8 and TRBJ1-5; D remains ambiguous. This CDR3 region has 16 residues. V lost 1 base and J 6 bases, leaving 16 bases between the germline ends. The germline CDR1 and CDR2 sequences are SGHVS and FQNEAQ. Here the CDR3 reads CASSLEARHAGQPQHF. DNA of the CDR3: TGTGCCAGCAGCTTAGAGGCTCGCCACGCTGGTCAGCCCCAGCATTTT.

J is TRBJ1-5 and V is TRBV20-1, with 11 bases aligning to TRBD1. The CDR3 contains 15 residues. Germline CDR1 and CDR2: DFQATT and SNEGSKA (reference sequence). V was clipped by 3 bases and J by 6 bases; unmatched bases: 7. The CDR3 loop reads CSASGQGASSQPQHF. CDR3 nucleotide sequence: TGCAGTGCTAGTGGACAGGGGGCGTCTAGTCAGCCCCAGCATTTT.

This chain connects TRBV11-2 to TRBJ1-2; 7 nucleotides align to TRBD1. This CDR3 is built from 15 residues. Germline V gene data show CDR1 as SGHAT and CDR2 as FQNNGV. Germline trimming cut 6 bases from V and 0 bases from J; bases unmatched to any gene: 7. The CDR3 loop is CASSSRQGANYGYTF. Written as DNA, the CDR3 is TGTGCCAGCAGTTCCCGACAGGGTGCTAACTATGGCTACACCTTC.

The sample holds a few counts of this clonotype. This chain links TRBV4-3 with TRBJ2-1, with 11 bases that match TRBD2. V lost 0 bases and J lost 12; bases outside the gene matches: 7. Per germline, CDR1 LGHNA and CDR2 YSLEER. This CDR3 comprises 15 residues. The CDR3 bases are TGCGCCAGCAGCCAAGAATTGCTAGCGGGGGGTCCGCAGTTCTTC. It encodes CASSQELLAGGPQFF.

The chain links TRBV7-2 to TRBJ2-1; 13 bases fit TRBD2. V trimming: 7 bases; J trimming: 4 bases; junction bases outside the gene matches: 16. Germline-derived CDR1 and CDR2 are SGHTA and FQGNSA. CDR3 length equals 19 residues. CDR3 bases: TGTGCCAGCATCCCCCCGGGACTAGCGGGACTAGGCGCTTACAATGAGCAGTTCTTC. Its translation is CASIPPGLAGLGAYNEQFF. The variable domain in full, with the rest retrieved from reference TRBV7-2 and TRBJ2-1, is GAGVSQSPSNKVTEKGKDVELRCDPISGHTALYWYRQSLGQGLEFLIYFQGNSAPDKSGLPSDRFSAERTGGSVSTLTIQRTQQEDSAVYLCASIPPGLAGLGAYNEQFFGPGTRLTVL.

This CDR3 is CASSQDKGLAGGLNEQYF. The DNA for the CDR3 is TGCGCCAGCAGCCAAGATAAAGGGCTAGCGGGGGGGCTCAATGAGCAGTACTTC. This sequence joins TRBV4-3 and TRBJ2-5, with 12 bases fitting TRBD2. CDR3 length: 18 residues. The V and J ends lost 0 bases and 11 bases, in that order; junction bases with no gene match: 16. The germline CDR1 and CDR2 sequences are LGHNA and YSLEER.

The V gene is TRBV7-2, the J gene TRBJ2-1; D possibly corresponds to TRBD2 (5 bases). The J call may be in error: the DNA end matches TRBJ2-7 better. From germline, CDR1 is SGHTA and CDR2 FQGNSA. The CDR3 runs 14 residues. The CDR3 nucleotides are TGTGCCAGCAGCACGCTCGGACTCCCCCACGAGCAGTACTTC. Encoded protein: CASSTLGLPHEQYF.

The rearrangement joins TRBV11-3 to TRBJ2-2; D is tentatively TRBD1 or TRBD2 (5 bases each). Germline V gene lookup returns CDR1 SGHNT and CDR2 YENEEA. Trimming removed 0 bases at V and 2 bases at J, with 16 bases between. The CDR3 totals 18 residues. CDR3 bases: TGTGCCAGCAGCTTAGATCGTTGGGGGACGATCAACACCGGGGAGCTGTTTTTT. This codes for CASSLDRWGTINTGELFF.